Listed below are T cell receptor beta chains from one sample, sequenced in a study of T cells in Graves' hyperthyroidism and ophthalmopathy. TCRdb itself ran the multiplex PCR reads through MiXCR, one entry per CDR3 protein. The table includes 700,000 or so distinct CDR3 sequences, about a sixth detected once. Sequences were obtained from blood. These TCRs come from a man between 18 and 35 years old with Graves' hyperthyroidism. Each CDR3 is given with its conserved first and last residue. Each record gives: J gene, D gene, V gene, clone size, CDR3 DNA, CDR3 protein. The D gene is left open where the match is weak. Clone sizes are given selectively: once, few, many, or a class where the clone is expanded.

J: TRBJ1-2
D: -
V: TRBV5-1
size: few
DNA: TGCGCCAGCAGCGCCCCAGGGTTAGCTAACTATGGCTACACCTTC
CDR3: CASSAPGLANYGYTF

J: TRBJ2-7
D: -
V: TRBV7-8
size: many
DNA: TGTGCCAGCAGCTTAGGGCTTGGGAGCTCCTACGAGCAGTACTTC
CDR3: CASSLGLGSSYEQYF

J: TRBJ2-3
D: -
V: TRBV2
size: many
DNA: TGTGCCAGCAGTGAAGACCGGACAGATACGCAGTATTTT
CDR3: CASSEDRTDTQYF

J: TRBJ1-4
D: TRBD1
V: TRBV28
size: many
DNA: TGTGCCAGCAGTTCCGGACAGGGATGGGAAAAACTGTTTTTT
CDR3: CASSSGQGWEKLFF

J: TRBJ2-7
D: -
V: TRBV7-9
size: few
DNA: TGTGCCAGCAGCTCTCGGACAGCCCCCTACGAGCAGTACTTC
CDR3: CASSSRTAPYEQYF

J: TRBJ1-5
D: TRBD1
V: TRBV27
size: few
DNA: TGTGCCAGCCGTGGGACAGCCGAAATGGGGCCCCAGCATTTT
CDR3: CASRGTAEMGPQHF

J: TRBJ2-1
D: TRBD2
V: TRBV6-1
size: few
DNA: TGTGCCAGCAGCCGCTCCACTAGCGGGAGTTACAATGAGCAGTTCTTC
CDR3: CASSRSTSGSYNEQFF

J: TRBJ2-5
D: -
V: TRBV10-3
size: many
DNA: TGTGCCATCAGGCGGGACGGCCAAGAGACCCAGTACTTC
CDR3: CAIRRDGQETQYF

J: TRBJ2-6
D: -
V: TRBV12-3/TRBV12-4
size: few
DNA: TGTGCCAGCACCTCTCCGCAGGCAAGCCCCTCTGGGGCCAACGTCCTGACTTTC
CDR3: CASTSPQASPSGANVLTF

J: TRBJ2-2
D: TRBD1
V: TRBV7-7
size: -
DNA: TGTGCTAGCAGCCGGGACAGTGCCGGGGAGCTGTTTTTT
CDR3: CASSRDSAGELFF

J: TRBJ2-1
D: TRBD2
V: TRBV29-1
size: -
DNA: TGCAGCGTTGAAGGCGGGAGATTGGAAAACGAGCAGTTCTTC
CDR3: CSVEGGRLENEQFF

J: TRBJ1-2
D: TRBD1
V: TRBV19
size: many
DNA: TGTGCCAGTAGTATCATCTTGACAGGGCAAGGCTACACCTTC
CDR3: CASSIILTGQGYTF

J: TRBJ2-7
D: -
V: TRBV10-3
size: few
DNA: TGTGCCATCAGTCCCCGACCTGCGGGGGAGCAGTACTTC
CDR3: CAISPRPAGEQYF

J: TRBJ2-7
D: TRBD2
V: TRBV2
size: few
DNA: TGTGCCAGCTTGAGGACTAGCGGGAGTATGCAGCAGTACTTC
CDR3: CASLRTSGSMQQYF

J: TRBJ2-5
D: -
V: TRBV5-1
size: -
DNA: TGCGCCAGCAGCTTGGGGGGCCGGCTTGAGACCCAGTACTTC
CDR3: CASSLGGRLETQYF

J: TRBJ2-2
D: -
V: TRBV20-1
size: -
DNA: TGCAGTGCTCCTCACAGGAACACCGGGGAGCTGTTTTTT
CDR3: CSAPHRNTGELFF

J: TRBJ2-3
D: -
V: TRBV20-1
size: few
DNA: TGCAGTGCTAGTCCTAGCGCTCACACAGATACGCAGTATTTT
CDR3: CSASPSAHTDTQYF

J: TRBJ1-1
D: TRBD1
V: TRBV24-1
size: -
DNA: TGTGCCGCCAGTGAGGGGGCCAACACTGAAGCTTTCTTT
CDR3: CAASEGANTEAFF

J: TRBJ2-1
D: TRBD2
V: TRBV19
size: -
DNA: TGTGCCAGTAGTAGCCGGGACTACTACAATGAGCAGTCCTTC
CDR3: CASSSRDYYNEQSF

J: TRBJ2-1
D: TRBD2
V: TRBV6-2/TRBV6-3
size: -
DNA: TGTGCCACCTTAGCGGGAGGAGTGAATGAGCAGTTCTTC
CDR3: CATLAGGVNEQFF

J: TRBJ2-7
D: TRBD1
V: TRBV29-1
size: many
DNA: TGCAGCGTGGGGACAGGGTGGAGGTACGAGCAGTACTTC
CDR3: CSVGTGWRYEQYF

J: TRBJ2-3
D: -
V: TRBV15
size: -
DNA: TGTGCCACCAGCAGGGGGACGCTAGATACGCAGTATTTT
CDR3: CATSRGTLDTQYF

J: TRBJ1-1
D: -
V: TRBV20-1
size: few
DNA: TGCGGCCTAAGCAGCAGGGGTTCAGCGGCTTTCTTT
CDR3: CGLSSRGSAAFF

J: TRBJ2-5
D: TRBD2
V: TRBV7-8
size: few
DNA: TGTGCCAGCAGCACGTCGGGTAGCGGGAGCCGGGGGGCGTACTTC
CDR3: CASSTSGSGSRGAYF

J: TRBJ2-5
D: -
V: TRBV20-1
size: -
DNA: TGCAGTGCTAGAGAAACCCAGGGCTTTCAAGAGACCCAGTACTTC
CDR3: CSARETQGFQETQYF

J: TRBJ2-7
D: TRBD1
V: TRBV7-2
size: many
DNA: TGTGCCAGCAGCTGGGCCGGGACAGCCTACGAGCAGTACTTC
CDR3: CASSWAGTAYEQYF

J: TRBJ2-3
D: -
V: TRBV6-5
size: -
DNA: TGTGCCAGTAGTTACTCGAATAGCCGCACAGATACGCAGTATTTT
CDR3: CASSYSNSRTDTQYF

J: TRBJ2-7
D: -
V: TRBV12-3/TRBV12-4
size: many
DNA: TGTGCCAGCAGTTTGGGTAGGGCTGAGCAGTACTTC
CDR3: CASSLGRAEQYF

J: TRBJ2-7
D: TRBD1
V: TRBV28
size: many
DNA: TGTGCCAGCAGCCGGACAGGGGGCCTCTCCTACGAGCAGTACTTC
CDR3: CASSRTGGLSYEQYF

J: TRBJ2-1
D: TRBD2
V: TRBV9
size: few
DNA: TGTGCCAGCAGCGCCTTGACTAGCGGCCTACACAATGAGCAGTTCTTC
CDR3: CASSALTSGLHNEQFF

J: TRBJ2-2
D: TRBD1
V: TRBV28
size: -
DNA: TGTGCCAGCAGTTCCCGGACAGGGGGGTACACCGGGGAGCTGTTTTTT
CDR3: CASSSRTGGYTGELFF

J: TRBJ2-7
D: TRBD1
V: TRBV28
size: -
DNA: TGTGCCAGCAGCGCCCGGGACAGGGGGCTCTACGAGCAGTACTTC
CDR3: CASSARDRGLYEQYF

J: TRBJ2-1
D: -
V: TRBV7-9
size: -
DNA: TGTGCCAGCACCCAGAGAAAGGTCAATGAGCAGTTCTTC
CDR3: CASTQRKVNEQFF

J: TRBJ1-5
D: -
V: TRBV15
size: -
DNA: TGTGCCACCAGCAGAGACCGCGGGATACTGCAGCCCCAGCATTTT
CDR3: CATSRDRGILQPQHF

J: TRBJ2-4
D: TRBD1
V: TRBV7-9
size: -
DNA: TGTGCCAGCAGCCACGGGACAGCCCCTGGGGAAGCCAAAAACATTCAGTACTTC
CDR3: CASSHGTAPGEAKNIQYF

J: TRBJ1-1
D: -
V: TRBV19
size: -
DNA: TGTGCCAGTCATCAGGGGAACACTGAAGCTTTCTTT
CDR3: CASHQGNTEAFF

J: TRBJ2-7
D: TRBD2
V: TRBV6-1
size: -
DNA: TGTGCCAGCAGTGACCCGACTAGCGCTAACTACGAGCAGTACTTC
CDR3: CASSDPTSANYEQYF

J: TRBJ2-3
D: -
V: TRBV20-1
size: many
DNA: TGCAGTGCTTATTGGGCTGGGATCGGTACGCAGTATTTT
CDR3: CSAYWAGIGTQYF

J: TRBJ2-5
D: -
V: TRBV24-1
size: many
DNA: TGTGCCACCAGTGAGGAAGAGACCCAGTACTTC
CDR3: CATSEEETQYF

J: TRBJ1-5
D: -
V: TRBV7-8
size: many
DNA: TGTGCCAGCAGCCGCTTAGGAGGTGGAGGGCAGCCCCAGCATTTT
CDR3: CASSRLGGGGQPQHF

J: TRBJ2-2
D: TRBD1
V: TRBV5-1
size: -
DNA: TGCGCCAGCAGCCTAGGGACAGAGACGAACACCGGGGAGCTGTTTTTT
CDR3: CASSLGTETNTGELFF

J: TRBJ2-1
D: -
V: TRBV11-2
size: -
DNA: TGTGCCAGCAGCTTAGGGTCTAGGGGGGACAGTGAGCAGTTCTTC
CDR3: CASSLGSRGDSEQFF

J: TRBJ1-1
D: TRBD1
V: TRBV19
size: -
DNA: TGTGCCAGTAGTATAGAAGGGACAGGCTTGGACACTGAAGCTTTCTTT
CDR3: CASSIEGTGLDTEAFF

J: TRBJ2-5
D: -
V: TRBV6-1
size: few
DNA: TGTGCCAGCAGTGCGCTGAACCAAGAGACCCAGTACTTC
CDR3: CASSALNQETQYF

J: TRBJ2-7
D: -
V: TRBV6-5
size: many
DNA: TGTGCCAGCAGTTACGACTACGAGCAGTACTTC
CDR3: CASSYDYEQYF

J: TRBJ1-5
D: -
V: TRBV29-1
size: -
DNA: TGCAGCGTTACCACTGGGGCCGGGAGCAATCAGCCCCAGCATTTT
CDR3: CSVTTGAGSNQPQHF

J: TRBJ2-1
D: -
V: TRBV25-1
size: many
DNA: TGTGCCAGCAGTGAAGTCGGACGGGATGAGCAGTTCTTC
CDR3: CASSEVGRDEQFF

J: TRBJ2-7
D: -
V: TRBV18
size: many
DNA: TGTGCCAGCTCACCCACTGACAGGAGCTCCTACGAGCAGTACTTC
CDR3: CASSPTDRSSYEQYF

J: TRBJ2-2
D: TRBD2
V: TRBV9
size: -
DNA: TGTGCCAGCAGCGTTACCCCGGGACTAGCCGACAACACCGGGGAGCTGTTTTTT
CDR3: CASSVTPGLADNTGELFF

J: TRBJ1-1
D: -
V: TRBV20-1
size: many
DNA: TGCAGTGCTAGAGATGTCGGCAGGGGTGCGGCTGAAGCTTTCTTT
CDR3: CSARDVGRGAAEAFF